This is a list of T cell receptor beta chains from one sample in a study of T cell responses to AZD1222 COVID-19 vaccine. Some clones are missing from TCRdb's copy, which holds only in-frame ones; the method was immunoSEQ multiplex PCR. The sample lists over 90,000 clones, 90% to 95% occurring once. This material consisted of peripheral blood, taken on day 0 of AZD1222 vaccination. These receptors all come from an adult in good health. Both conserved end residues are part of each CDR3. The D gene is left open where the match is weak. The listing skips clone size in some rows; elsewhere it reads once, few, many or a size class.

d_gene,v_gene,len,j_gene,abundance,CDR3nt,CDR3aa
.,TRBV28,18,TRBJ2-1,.,TGTGCCAGCAGTTTAGGGGACCCCGACCGAAGCTCCTACAATGAGCAGTTCTTC,CASSLGDPDRSSYNEQFF
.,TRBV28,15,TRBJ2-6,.,TGTGCCAGCAGCCCAATGAGCTCTGGGGCCAACGTCCTGACTTTC,CASSPMSSGANVLTF
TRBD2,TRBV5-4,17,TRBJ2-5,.,TGTGCCAGCAGCTTGGATGGATTAGCGGGAGCTCAAGAGACCCAGTACTTC,CASSLDGLAGAQETQYF
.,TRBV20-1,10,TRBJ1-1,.,TGCAGTTCCACGGGGTCGGTAGCTTTCTTT,CSSTGSVAFF
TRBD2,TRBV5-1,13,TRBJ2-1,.,TGCGCCAGCAGCTGGACTAGATTCAATGAGCAGTTCTTC,CASSWTRFNEQFF
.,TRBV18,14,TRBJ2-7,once,TGTGCCAGCTCACCACCCCCCGGGAGCTACGAGCAGTACTTC,CASSPPPGSYEQYF
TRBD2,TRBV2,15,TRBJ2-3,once,TGTGCCAGCAGTGATGAGGCGGGAGGATTAGATACGCAGTATTTT,CASSDEAGGLDTQYF
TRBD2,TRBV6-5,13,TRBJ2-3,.,TGTGCCAGCCGGACTAGCGGCACAGATACGCAGTATTTT,CASRTSGTDTQYF
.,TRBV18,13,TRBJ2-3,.,TGTGCCAGCTCATTAACCCAATCGGATACGCAGTATTTT,CASSLTQSDTQYF
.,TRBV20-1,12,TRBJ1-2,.,TGCAGTGCTAGTCTACAGGGTAGTGGCTACACCTTC,CSASLQGSGYTF
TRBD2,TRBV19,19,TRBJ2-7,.,TGTGCCAGTAGCCCCCGCCCGGGGACTAGCGGGAGTTACACCTACGAGCAGTACTTC,CASSPRPGTSGSYTYEQYF
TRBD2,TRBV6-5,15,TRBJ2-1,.,TGTGCCAGCAGTTACTCCACCTCCCCGACTAGCGGGAGGGTCTTC,CASSYSTSPTSGRVF
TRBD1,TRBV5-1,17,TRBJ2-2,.,TGCGCCAGCAGCTCCCTAGGGGACAGCGAAAACACCGGGGAGCTGTTTTTT,CASSSLGDSENTGELFF
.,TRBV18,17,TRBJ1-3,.,TGTGCCAGCTCACCATCCGTGGGGACACGCTCTGGAAACACCATATATTTT,CASSPSVGTRSGNTIYF
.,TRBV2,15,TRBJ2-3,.,TGTGCCAGCCGCCGGAGAGCGGATAGCACAGATACGCAGTATTTT,CASRRRADSTDTQYF
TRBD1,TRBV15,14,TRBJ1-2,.,TGTGCCACCAGCAAGCAGGGGGCAGGTTATGGCTACACCTTC,CATSKQGAGYGYTF
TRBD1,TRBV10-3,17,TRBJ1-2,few,TGTGCCATCAGTGATATCTTCGAAAGGGGGCTGGACTATGGCTACACCTTC,CAISDIFERGLDYGYTF
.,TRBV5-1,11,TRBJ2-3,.,TGCGCCAGCAGCTATGCAGATACGCAGTATTTT,CASSYADTQYF
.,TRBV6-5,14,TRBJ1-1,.,TGTGCCAGCAACCTCGGGAAGGGTGGCACTGAAGCTTTCTTT,CASNLGKGGTEAFF
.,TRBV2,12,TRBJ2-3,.,TGTGCCAGCAGTGGGATCGCAGATACGCAGTATTTT,CASSGIADTQYF
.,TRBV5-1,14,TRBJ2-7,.,TGCGCCAGCAGCTTGGGGACGGCCTCCTACGAGCAGTACTTC,CASSLGTASYEQYF
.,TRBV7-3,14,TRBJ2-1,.,TGTGCCAGCAGCTTAAGTGGGGCAGGGCATGAGCAGTTCTTC,CASSLSGAGHEQFF
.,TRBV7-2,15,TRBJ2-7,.,TGTGCCAGCAGCTTAGGGTTTCAGGGCCGCTACGAGCAGTACTTC,CASSLGFQGRYEQYF
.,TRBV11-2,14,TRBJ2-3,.,TGTGCCAGCAGCCCCTTGCCCGGCACAGATACGCAGTATTTT,CASSPLPGTDTQYF
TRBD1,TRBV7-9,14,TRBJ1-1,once,TGTGCCAGCAGCTTGGGGACAGGGACTACTGAAGCTTTCTTT,CASSLGTGTTEAFF
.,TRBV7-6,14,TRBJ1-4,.,TGTGCCAGCAGCATGGGGAACGTTAATGAAAAACTGTTTTTT,CASSMGNVNEKLFF
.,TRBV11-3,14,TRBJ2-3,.,TGTGCCAGCAGCTTAGGGGGAAACACAGATACGCAGTATTTT,CASSLGGNTDTQYF
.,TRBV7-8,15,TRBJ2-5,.,TGTGCCAGCAGCTTGATGGCGACCCCACAAGAGACCCAGTACTTC,CASSLMATPQETQYF
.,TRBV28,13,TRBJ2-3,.,TGTGCCAGCATCAGGGACACCACAGATACGCAGTATTTT,CASIRDTTDTQYF
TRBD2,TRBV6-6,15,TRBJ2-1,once,TGTGCCAGCAGAATCCAGACTAGCGGGAACAATGAGCAGTTCTTC,CASRIQTSGNNEQFF
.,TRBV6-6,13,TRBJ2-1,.,TGTGCCAGCAGTTACTCGAGTCTAAATGAGCAGTTCTTC,CASSYSSLNEQFF
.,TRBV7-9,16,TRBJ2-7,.,TGTGCCAGCAGCTTAGCCTTGGGTAGGGGCTCCTACGAGCAGTACTTC,CASSLALGRGSYEQYF
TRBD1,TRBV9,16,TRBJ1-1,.,TGTGCCAGCAGCCGTACACAGGGGATGAGTCGGACTGAAGCTTTCTTT,CASSRTQGMSRTEAFF
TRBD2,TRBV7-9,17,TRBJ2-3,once,TGTGCCAGCAGCCCATCTCTAGCGGGGGAAAACACAGATACGCAGTATTTT,CASSPSLAGENTDTQYF
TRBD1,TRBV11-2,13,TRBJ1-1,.,TGTGCCAGCAGCCCTCAGGGGGGGACTGAAGCTTTCTTT,CASSPQGGTEAFF
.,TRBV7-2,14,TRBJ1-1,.,TGTGCCAGCAGCCCGACGGTGAGCGGGACTGAAGCTTTCTTT,CASSPTVSGTEAFF
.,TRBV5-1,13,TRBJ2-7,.,TGCGCCAGCAGCTTGGGGACACCCTACGAGCAGTACTTC,CASSLGTPYEQYF
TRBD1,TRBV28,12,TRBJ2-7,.,TGTGCCAGCAGTCTCAGACAGGGGAGAGAGTACTTC,CASSLRQGREYF
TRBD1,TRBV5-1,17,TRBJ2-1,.,TGCGCCAGCAGCTCAGATCTCCGGGACAGGCGATACAATGAGCAGTTCTTC,CASSSDLRDRRYNEQFF
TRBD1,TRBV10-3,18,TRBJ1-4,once,TGTGCCATCAGTGAGTCGGGACAGGGTAGAGCGACTAATGAAAAACTGTTTTTT,CAISESGQGRATNEKLFF